This T cell receptor (beta chain) was recovered during a study of shared clonotypes between healthy human individuals. Study-level points and caveats: Depth of sequencing was expected to influence donor clonotype sharing.

Between the trimmed V and J ends, which lost 6 bases and 0 bases, there was a span of 12 bases. The germline V gene encodes CDR1 MNHNY and CDR2 SVGAGI (reference sequence). The CDR3 covers 15 residues. TCRdb's copy holds only in-frame clones and misses some; the assay was immunoSEQ multiplex PCR. The sample lists about 2 million clones; just under 95% were seen once. Note on this clone: The antigen is unknown.

Naive CD8 cells, CD45RO-negative and positively selected for CCR7, excluded terminally differentiated effector memory CD45RA+ cells. This TCR was recovered from a young man in good health. Sequencing input: naive CD8+ T cells sorted from blood. The rearrangement joins TRBV6-6 to TRBJ1-3, with a weak D call TRBD1 (6 bases). The CDR3, as DNA: TGTGCCAGCAGCCCACAGGGATTCTCTGGAAACACCATATATTTT. It codes for CASSPQGFSGNTIYF.